This T cell receptor beta chain stems from a study of blood T cell repertoires in COVID-19. Study overall: Both acute and convalescent COVID-19 samples were obtained from the United States, Italy and Spain. Sources were T cells, B-cell-depleted T cells, or PBMCs; the material itself was cDNA or gDNA.

Authors' methods: Scientists estimated how many nucleated cells there were by amplifying reference gene primers. Using immunoSEQ multiplex PCR, the repertoire was profiled, and TCRdb retains in-frame clones only, with some absent. The DNA gave D and trimming, while V, J and clone size come from that table. Here the sample spans around 63,000 clones, 70% to 90% being singletons. The germline gives CDR1 MGHRA, CDR2 YSYEKL. V was cut by 5 bases and J by 2 bases, with 16 bases left in between. This CDR3 spans 15 amino acids. This clonotype originated in a woman older than 75 with active COVID-19. The chain has TRBV4-1 and TRBJ2-7; the D gene is possibly TRBD1 (7 bases). What was sequenced was peripheral blood. The chain's CDR3 is CASSSTRRGAYEQYF. The CDR3 DNA sequence: TGCGCCAGCAGCTCTACCCGCAGGGGGGCCTACGAGCAGTACTTC.